The rows below give T cell receptor beta chains drawn from one sample of a study of blood T cell repertoires in COVID-19. Sequencing used immunoSEQ multiplex PCR; TCRdb keeps in-frame clones, though not all of them. The sample records about 400,000 clones, 89% being singletons. The specimen was PBMCs or T cells enriched from blood (not recorded which). The receptor set was obtained from a woman aged 25 to 39 who had recovered from COVID-19. Each CDR3 is given with its conserved first and last residue. A row's size may be missing; if present it is once, few, many or a size class.

TRBV5-1	NA	TRBJ2-7	CASSSEGLAGEQYF
TRBV5-1	NA	TRBJ1-1	CASSYTGTGTEAFF
TRBV5-1	NA	TRBJ2-5	CASSWTSGTGETQYF
TRBV4-3	NA	TRBJ2-3	CASSQASGGAGDTQYF
TRBV5-4	NA	TRBJ2-3	CASSLAGQISTDTQYF
TRBV5-1	NA	TRBJ2-1	CASSLVAGNEQFF
TRBV30	NA	TRBJ1-5	CAWSTVQGKQPQHF
TRBV19	NA	TRBJ2-7	CASTNTGETYEQYF
TRBV19	NA	TRBJ2-1	CASNLDRSSSYNEQFF
TRBV6-5	NA	TRBJ1-3	CASSYSPGLLGNTIYF
TRBV3-1/TRBV3-2	NA	TRBJ2-2	CASSHGGAGELFF
TRBV5-1	NA	TRBJ1-4	CASSLGPAQGTNEKLFF
TRBV28	NA	TRBJ2-1	CASSPRRPGGLYNEQFF
TRBV9	NA	TRBJ1-1	CASSVGQITEAFF
TRBV21-1	once	TRBJ1-4	CASSKLYLRGEKLFF
TRBV27	NA	TRBJ2-1	CASSAGGLSSYNEQFF